These T cell receptor beta chains were read from a single sample in a study of blood T cell repertoires in COVID-19. The data were produced by immunoSEQ multiplex PCR, yet TCRdb's version contains in-frame clones alone and is incomplete. The sample has about 68,000 clones, 88% seen once. The sample taken for sequencing was peripheral blood. Every receptor here comes from a human donor in a cohort sampled during active COVID-19. CDR3s include the opening cysteine and the closing phenylalanine or tryptophan. A D gene is named only where the DNA matches it firmly. Rows give clone size only sometimes, using once, few, many, or a class for an expanded clone.

j_gene: TRBJ1-2; d_gene: TRBD1; abundance: .; v_gene: TRBV11-2; len: 13; CDR3aa: CASSSGTAYGYTF; CDR3nt: TGTGCCAGCAGCTCCGGGACAGCCTATGGCTACACCTTC
j_gene: TRBJ1-1; d_gene: .; abundance: .; v_gene: TRBV11-1; len: 14; CDR3aa: CASSSLGANTEAFF; CDR3nt: TGTGCCAGCAGCTCATTGGGGGCAAACACTGAAGCTTTCTTT
j_gene: TRBJ1-5; d_gene: TRBD1; abundance: .; v_gene: TRBV10-2; len: 17; CDR3aa: CASSDADRGRSNQPQHF; CDR3nt: TGCGCCAGCAGTGATGCGGACAGGGGAAGGAGCAATCAGCCCCAGCATTTT
j_gene: TRBJ1-6; d_gene: TRBD1; abundance: .; v_gene: TRBV11-2; len: 16; CDR3aa: CASSRQGALYNSPLHF; CDR3nt: TGTGCCAGCAGTCGACAGGGCGCCCTATATAATTCACCCCTCCACTTT
j_gene: TRBJ1-1; d_gene: .; abundance: .; v_gene: TRBV5-1; len: 16; CDR3aa: CASSPGQLTRNTEAFF; CDR3nt: TGCGCCAGCAGCCCTGGACAGCTAACCAGAAACACTGAAGCTTTCTTT
j_gene: TRBJ2-3; d_gene: .; abundance: .; v_gene: TRBV5-1; len: 14; CDR3aa: CASSLNGGVDTQYF; CDR3nt: TGCGCCAGCAGCCTCAACGGGGGAGTAGATACGCAGTATTTT
j_gene: TRBJ2-2; d_gene: .; abundance: once; v_gene: TRBV9; len: 12; CDR3aa: CASSVGGGELFF; CDR3nt: TGTGCCAGCAGCGTAGGAGGTGGGGAGCTGTTTTTT
j_gene: TRBJ2-5; d_gene: .; abundance: .; v_gene: TRBV7-8; len: 14; CDR3aa: CASSLGLLQETQYF; CDR3nt: TGTGCCAGCAGCCTCGGACTTCTCCAAGAGACCCAGTACTTC
j_gene: TRBJ1-6; d_gene: .; abundance: .; v_gene: TRBV4-1; len: 17; CDR3aa: CASSQEKVRTGNSPLHF; CDR3nt: TGCGCCAGCAGCCAAGAAAAGGTTAGAACGGGGAATTCACCCCTCCACTTT
j_gene: TRBJ1-2; d_gene: TRBD1; abundance: .; v_gene: TRBV5-4; len: 13; CDR3aa: CASSLEGAHGYTF; CDR3nt: TGTGCCAGCAGCTTGGAGGGGGCTCATGGCTACACCTTC
j_gene: TRBJ2-1; d_gene: TRBD2; abundance: .; v_gene: TRBV2; len: 19; CDR3aa: CASKGLGTSGGSTYNEQFF; CDR3nt: TGTGCCAGCAAGGGCTTAGGGACTAGCGGGGGGTCAACCTACAATGAGCAGTTCTTC
j_gene: TRBJ2-1; d_gene: TRBD2; abundance: .; v_gene: TRBV4-1; len: 16; CDR3aa: CASSQGLAGRPNEQFF; CDR3nt: TGCGCCAGCAGCCAAGGACTAGCGGGGAGACCCAATGAGCAGTTCTTC
j_gene: TRBJ1-2; d_gene: TRBD1; abundance: .; v_gene: TRBV11-2; len: 16; CDR3aa: CASSSLNPTGAYGYTF; CDR3nt: TGTGCCAGCAGCTCGCTAAACCCGACAGGGGCGTATGGCTACACCTTC
j_gene: TRBJ2-5; d_gene: .; abundance: .; v_gene: TRBV24-1; len: 16; CDR3aa: CATSDSQDWARETQYF; CDR3nt: TGTGCCACCAGTGACTCCCAGGACTGGGCACGAGAGACCCAGTACTTC
j_gene: TRBJ2-7; d_gene: TRBD1; abundance: .; v_gene: TRBV9; len: 19; CDR3aa: CASSVGTGGAGRDSYEQYF; CDR3nt: TGTGCCAGCAGCGTCGGGACAGGGGGCGCGGGACGCGACTCCTACGAGCAGTACTTC
j_gene: TRBJ2-2; d_gene: .; abundance: .; v_gene: TRBV9; len: 12; CDR3aa: CASSVATGELFF; CDR3nt: TGTGCCAGCAGCGTAGCTACCGGGGAGCTGTTTTTT
j_gene: TRBJ2-2; d_gene: .; abundance: few; v_gene: TRBV7-2; len: 15; CDR3aa: CASSSRSGNTGELFF; CDR3nt: TGTGCCAGCAGCTCCCGCTCAGGGAACACCGGGGAGCTGTTTTTT
j_gene: TRBJ1-6; d_gene: .; abundance: few; v_gene: TRBV6-5; len: 13; CDR3aa: CASATQETSPLHF; CDR3nt: TGTGCCAGCGCCACACAGGAGACATCACCCCTCCACTTT
j_gene: TRBJ1-3; d_gene: .; abundance: .; v_gene: TRBV4-1; len: 16; CDR3aa: CASSPLSGVGENTIYF; CDR3nt: TGCGCCAGCAGCCCCTTGTCCGGCGTCGGGGAAAACACCATATATTTT
j_gene: TRBJ2-5; d_gene: .; abundance: few; v_gene: TRBV24-1; len: 10; CDR3aa: CATGGETQYF; CDR3nt: TGTGCCACCGGGGGGGAGACCCAGTACTTC
j_gene: TRBJ1-4; d_gene: .; abundance: .; v_gene: TRBV6-2/TRBV6-3; len: 14; CDR3aa: CASSLMVALEKLFF; CDR3nt: TGTGCCAGCAGTCTTATGGTCGCCCTAGAAAAACTGTTTTTT
j_gene: TRBJ1-2; d_gene: TRBD1; abundance: .; v_gene: TRBV24-1; len: 14; CDR3aa: CATSEPGGGYGYTF; CDR3nt: TGTGCCACCAGTGAACCAGGGGGCGGCTATGGCTACACCTTC
j_gene: TRBJ1-2; d_gene: .; abundance: .; v_gene: TRBV24-1; len: 17; CDR3aa: CATSDLRPNREFYGYTF; CDR3nt: TGTGCCACCAGTGATTTGCGGCCCAACAGGGAATTCTATGGCTACACCTTC
j_gene: TRBJ2-3; d_gene: .; abundance: .; v_gene: TRBV3-1/TRBV3-2; len: 11; CDR3aa: CASSAKDTQYF; CDR3nt: TGTGCCAGCAGCGCGAAGGATACGCAGTATTTT
j_gene: TRBJ2-5; d_gene: TRBD2; abundance: .; v_gene: TRBV5-1; len: 15; CDR3aa: CASSLGVAGVETQYF; CDR3nt: TGCGCCAGCAGCTTGGGAGTAGCGGGAGTAGAGACCCAGTACTTC
j_gene: TRBJ2-3; d_gene: .; abundance: .; v_gene: TRBV7-9; len: 12; CDR3aa: CASSFVTDTQYF; CDR3nt: TGTGCCAGCAGCTTCGTCACAGATACGCAGTATTTT
j_gene: TRBJ1-1; d_gene: .; abundance: few; v_gene: TRBV28; len: 14; CDR3aa: CASGAQLGHTEAFF; CDR3nt: TGTGCCAGCGGGGCCCAGCTTGGGCACACTGAAGCTTTCTTT
j_gene: TRBJ1-2; d_gene: .; abundance: .; v_gene: TRBV9; len: 15; CDR3aa: CASSDDGMATYGYTF; CDR3nt: TGTGCCAGCAGCGACGACGGGATGGCGACCTATGGCTACACCTTC
j_gene: TRBJ1-1; d_gene: .; abundance: .; v_gene: TRBV11-2; len: 14; CDR3aa: CASSVQAANTEAFF; CDR3nt: TGTGCCAGCAGCGTACAGGCCGCTAACACTGAAGCTTTCTTT
j_gene: TRBJ1-5; d_gene: TRBD1; abundance: once; v_gene: TRBV2; len: 12; CDR3aa: CASSQQGQPQHF; CDR3nt: TGTGCCAGCAGTCAACAGGGGCAGCCCCAGCATTTT
j_gene: TRBJ1-5; d_gene: .; abundance: .; v_gene: TRBV19; len: 14; CDR3aa: CASSMYGGGQPQHF; CDR3nt: TGTGCCAGTAGTATGTACGGGGGGGGTCAGCCCCAGCATTTT
j_gene: TRBJ2-7; d_gene: .; abundance: .; v_gene: TRBV4-2; len: 15; CDR3aa: CASSLSGTRVQDPYF; CDR3nt: TGTGCCAGCAGCCTATCCGGGACAAGGGTCCAGGATCCGTACTTC
j_gene: TRBJ2-3; d_gene: TRBD2; abundance: .; v_gene: TRBV28; len: 14; CDR3aa: CASSLAGGRDTQYF; CDR3nt: TGTGCCAGCAGTTTAGCGGGGGGGAGAGATACGCAGTATTTT
j_gene: TRBJ1-2; d_gene: TRBD1; abundance: .; v_gene: TRBV18; len: 13; CDR3aa: CASSPVTGWGYTF; CDR3nt: TGTGCCAGCTCACCAGTGACAGGGTGGGGCTACACCTTC
j_gene: TRBJ2-7; d_gene: TRBD1; abundance: .; v_gene: TRBV27; len: 16; CDR3aa: CASSSPLRQGAYEQYF; CDR3nt: TGTGCCAGCAGTTCTCCGCTCAGGCAGGGGGCATACGAGCAGTACTTC
j_gene: TRBJ2-1; d_gene: .; abundance: .; v_gene: TRBV7-2; len: 15; CDR3aa: CASSLVSSPGNEQFF; CDR3nt: TGTGCCAGCAGCTTAGTTAGCAGTCCGGGCAATGAGCAGTTCTTC
j_gene: TRBJ2-3; d_gene: TRBD2; abundance: few; v_gene: TRBV7-2; len: 21; CDR3aa: CASSLAGSQGLAGGQGDTQYF; CDR3nt: TGTGCCAGCAGCTTAGCGGGTTCGCAGGGACTAGCGGGGGGGCAGGGAGATACGCAGTATTTT
j_gene: TRBJ2-1; d_gene: .; abundance: .; v_gene: TRBV4-3; len: 14; CDR3aa: CASSRGWDLKLQFF; CDR3nt: TGCGCCAGCAGCCGCGGGTGGGACTTAAAACTCCAGTTCTTC
j_gene: TRBJ1-1; d_gene: .; abundance: .; v_gene: TRBV18; len: 12; CDR3aa: CASSPQQNEAFF; CDR3nt: TGTGCCAGCTCACCTCAACAGAATGAAGCTTTCTTT
j_gene: TRBJ1-1; d_gene: .; abundance: .; v_gene: TRBV28; len: 12; CDR3aa: CASRLNPSEAFF; CDR3nt: TGTGCCAGCAGACTTAACCCTTCTGAAGCTTTCTTT
j_gene: TRBJ2-1; d_gene: TRBD2; abundance: .; v_gene: TRBV3-1/TRBV3-2; len: 19; CDR3aa: CASSQDLAGKGNRYNEQFF; CDR3nt: TGTGCCAGCAGCCAAGATCTAGCGGGAAAGGGAAATCGGTACAATGAGCAGTTCTTC